This T cell receptor beta chain was captured by sequencing in a study of blood T cell repertoires in COVID-19. Study overall: The origin of the acute and convalescent COVID-19 samples was the United States, Italy and Spain. From T cells, B-cell-depleted T cells, or PBMCs came the material, which was cDNA or gDNA.

V was clipped by 0 bases and J by 6 bases, with 12 bases between them. The CDR3 length is 14 residues. The germline V gene has CDR1 SGHRS and CDR2 YFSETQ. As originally analysed: Reference gene primer amplification gave nucleated cell count estimates. Clones were sequenced by immunoSEQ multiplex PCR, and TCRdb holds only the in-frame ones, with some missing. The V and J calls and clone size were taken over from that table, and D and trimming were inferred from the DNA. The data hold some 150,000 clones, with about 91% observed a single time. The chain joins TRBV5-1 to TRBJ1-1, with D possibly TRBD1 on 6 matching bases. Sequencing used peripheral blood. This sequence originates from a woman aged 55-69 years with acute or convalescent COVID-19. The CDR3 nucleotides are TGCGCCAGCAGCTTGGGGGCGACAGGAGCTGAAGCTTTCTTT. It codes for CASSLGATGAEAFF.